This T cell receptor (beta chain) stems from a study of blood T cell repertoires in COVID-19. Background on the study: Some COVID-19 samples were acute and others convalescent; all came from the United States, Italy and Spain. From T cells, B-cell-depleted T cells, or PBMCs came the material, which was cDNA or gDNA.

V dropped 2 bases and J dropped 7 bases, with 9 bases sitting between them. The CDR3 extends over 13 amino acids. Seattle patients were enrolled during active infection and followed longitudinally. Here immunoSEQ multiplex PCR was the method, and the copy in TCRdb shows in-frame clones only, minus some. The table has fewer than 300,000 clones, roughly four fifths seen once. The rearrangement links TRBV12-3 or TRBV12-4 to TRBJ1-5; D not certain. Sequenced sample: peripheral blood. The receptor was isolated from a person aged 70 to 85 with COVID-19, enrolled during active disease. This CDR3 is CASSLWQRQPQHF. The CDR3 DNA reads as TGTGCCAGCAGTTTATGGCAACGACAGCCCCAGCATTTT.